This passage covers 20 T cell receptor beta chains from one sample sequenced in a study of shared clonotypes between healthy human individuals (dated by TCRdb to 2020 to 2021). Library creation used the immunoSEQ multiplex PCR assay. TCRdb took over this immuneACCESS table, retaining in-frame rearrangements with V and J assigned. Such tables are incomplete; in checked studies, under half of the missing clones stem from an unresolved V gene, and the remainder is unexplained. For this sample there are about 490,000 clones; 79% appear just once. Jointly, the top ten make up more than 10% of the sample. The sample was PBMCs. The receptors here all came from a woman aged 40-49 years in good health. Some clones in this sample may be carry-over from other donors' samples.

The rearrangement links TRBV7-2 to TRBJ2-4; D call uncertain. The V gene's germline CDR1 is SGHTA and CDR2 FQGNSA. The CDR3 has 11 residues. V dropped 1 base and J dropped 13 bases, with 8 bases sitting between them. The DNA of the CDR3 is TGTGCCAGCAGCTTAGGTCGGCGACAGTACTTC. Protein sequence: CASSLGRRQYF.

The V gene is TRBV28, the J gene TRBJ1-2; D ambiguous. CDR3 length: 14 amino acids. Trimming took 7 bases from V and 4 from J, leaving 16 bases between them. Germline V gene data show CDR1 as MDHEN and CDR2 as SYDVKM. Written as DNA, the CDR3 is TGTGCCAGCACCCCCTCGTTAGCATTCTATGGCTACACCTTC. Encoded protein: CASTPSLAFYGYTF.

V gene TRBV30 combines with J gene TRBJ2-7; TRBD2 might be the D (5 bases). Germline V gene sequence: CDR1 GTSNPN, CDR2 SVGIG (reference sequence). CDR3 size: 15 residues. The V end lost 4 bases, the J end lost 5 bases, and 21 bases lay between the germline ends. CDR3 coding DNA: TGTGCCTGGACCAGTGGGCTAGAGGGAGAGGACGAGCAGTACTTC. It encodes CAWTSGLEGEDEQYF. Combining the CDR3 with reference TRBV30 and TRBJ2-7 gives the whole variable domain SQTIHQWPATLVQPVGSPLSLECTVEGTSNPNLYWYRQAAGRGLQLLFYSVGIGQISSEVPQNLSASRPQDRQFILSSKKLLLSDSGFYLCAWTSGLEGEDEQYFGPGTRLTVT.

The chain joins TRBV7-3 to TRBJ2-2, with 7 bases fitting TRBD1. The CDR3 has 15 amino acids. From germline, CDR1 is SGHTA and CDR2 FQGTGA. Losses at the gene ends were 1 base for V and 3 bases for J; bases not matched to a gene: 2. Here the CDR3 reads CASSLRQGDTGELFF. CDR3 nucleotide sequence: TGTGCCAGCAGCTTAAGGCAGGGGGACACCGGGGAGCTGTTTTTT. Full variable domain (remainder filled in from reference TRBV7-3 and TRBJ2-2): GAGVSQTPSNKVTEKGKYVELRCDPISGHTALYWYRQSLGQGPEFLIYFQGTGAADDSGLPNDRFFAVRPEGSVSTLKIQRTERGDSAVYLCASSLRQGDTGELFFGEGSRLTVL.

This clone was detected only once. The chain has TRBV30 and TRBJ2-1; the D is unclear. CDR1 and CDR2 from the germline V gene are GTSNPN and SVGIG (reference sequence). The V gene lost 3 bases and the J gene lost 6 bases, with 6 bases spanning the gap. The CDR3 length is 11 residues. The CDR3 protein is CAWSPSNEQFF. CDR3 sequence (DNA): TGTGCCTGGAGCCCTAGCAATGAGCAGTTCTTC.

The rearrangement joins TRBV7-9 to TRBJ2-1, with D perhaps TRBD2 (6 bases). Germline V gene data show CDR1 as SEHNR and CDR2 as FQNEAQ (reference sequence). The CDR3 is 14 amino acids. V was trimmed by 0 bases and J by 16 bases, leaving 19 bases between them. The CDR3 reads CASSLAPGLPGAFF. The CDR3 nucleotides are TGTGCCAGCAGCTTAGCCCCGGGACTCCCCGGTGCCTTCTTC.

The chain carries TRBV6-1 and TRBJ1-1; D remains ambiguous. V was clipped by 1 base and J by 0 bases, with 6 bases between them. CDR3 length: 14 residues. From germline, CDR1 is MNHNS and CDR2 SASEGT. The CDR3 DNA reads as TGTGCCAGCAGTGAAGAGATCGTGAACACTGAAGCTTTCTTT. This gives the protein CASSEEIVNTEAFF.

This clone turned up a few times. The V gene is TRBV19, the J gene TRBJ2-6; D gene ambiguous. CDR3 length: 15 residues. Trimming stripped 3 bases from V and 2 bases from J, with 8 bases between. Germline CDR1 is LNHDA and CDR2 is SQIVND (reference sequence). The CDR3 DNA reads as TGTGCCAGTAGTATCCCTGGGGCTGGGGCCAACGTCCTGACTTTC. Its translation is CASSIPGAGANVLTF.

The V call is TRBV30, the J call TRBJ2-5; tentative D call: TRBD1 (5 bases). V dropped 3 bases and J dropped 3 bases, with 17 bases sitting between them. CDR3 size: 15 residues. Per germline, CDR1 GTSNPN and CDR2 SVGIG (reference sequence). This CDR3 reads CAWRKGGRAEETQYF. In DNA form, the CDR3 reads TGTGCCTGGAGGAAGGGTGGCAGGGCCGAAGAGACCCAGTACTTC.

This clone has a single count. This sequence joins TRBV2 and TRBJ2-2; D gene uncertain. Germline V gene data show CDR1 as SNHLY and CDR2 as FYNNEI. The CDR3 covers 15 residues. V lost 0 bases and J 3 bases, leaving 8 bases between the germline ends. As DNA, the CDR3 is TGTGCCAGCAGTGAAGCTAGTGGGTACACCGGGGAGCTGTTTTTT. This translates into CASSEASGYTGELFF.

V gene TRBV2 combines with J gene TRBJ2-1, with no clear D. From germline, CDR1 is SNHLY and CDR2 FYNNEI. The CDR3 is made up of 13 amino acids. V was shortened by 2 bases and J by 5 bases, with 7 bases between the two germline ends. CDR3 in amino acids: CASSESRNNEQFF. The CDR3 bases are TGTGCCAGCAGTGAAAGTAGGAACAATGAGCAGTTCTTC.

The chain is built from TRBV18 and TRBJ2-7; D uncertain. Germline loops: CDR1 KGHSH, CDR2 LQKENI. Trimming took 6 bases from V and 3 from J, leaving 12 bases between them. There are 13 residues in the CDR3. CDR3 sequence (DNA): TGTGCCAGCTCGAAAGGCCAGCTCTACGAGCAGTACTTC. Protein product: CASSKGQLYEQYF.

The chain links TRBV4-3 to TRBJ2-1; 12 bases are a match to TRBD1. This CDR3 has 16 residues. V trimming: 5 bases; J trimming: 9 bases; junction bases outside the gene matches: 11. Germline V gene sequence: CDR1 LGHNA, CDR2 YSLEER. CDR3: CASSTRDRGLAGEQFF. The CDR3 DNA sequence: TGCGCCAGCAGCACCCGGGACAGGGGGCTGGCGGGTGAGCAGTTCTTC.

As to this clone: A much larger clonotype is one base distant, so this may be a read error. Other nucleotide sequences from this sample produce the same CDR3. The chain links TRBV25-1 to TRBJ1-5; D is unclear. Germline assignment: CDR1 MGHDK and CDR2 SYGVNS. Trimming cost V 3 bases and J 0 bases, with 0 bases left between them. The CDR3 has 12 amino acids. CDR3 in amino acids: CASSDSNQPQHF. DNA of the CDR3: TGTGCCAGCAGTGATAGCAATCAGCCCCAGCATTTT.

The chain carries TRBV2 and TRBJ1-1, with 7 nucleotides matching TRBD1. Germline CDR1 and CDR2: SNHLY and FYNNEI. Trimming took 5 bases from V and 1 from J; bases not matched to a gene: 7. CDR3 length equals 15 residues. CDR3 coding DNA: TGTGCCAGCAGTTTTGACAGGGCCCCGAACACTGAAGCTTTCTTT. Amino acid sequence: CASSFDRAPNTEAFF.

V usage is TRBV6-1 and J usage is TRBJ2-5; 10 bases are a match to TRBD2. The CDR3 totals 14 residues. The germline CDR1 and CDR2 sequences are MNHNS and SASEGT. V trimming: 2 bases; J trimming: 4 bases; junction bases outside the gene matches: 1. CDR3 nucleotide sequence: TGTGCCAGCAGTGAATTAGCGGGAGGAGAGACCCAGTACTTC. This gives the protein CASSELAGGETQYF.

This chain uses TRBV19 with TRBJ2-5; weak D call: TRBD1 (6 bases). Trimming removed 7 bases at V and 4 bases at J, with 19 bases between. This CDR3 has 15 residues. CDR1 is LNHDA and CDR2 is SQIVND in the germline V gene (reference sequence). CDR3 protein: CASTMTGGLGETQYF. The DNA of the CDR3 is TGTGCCAGTACAATGACAGGCGGTCTTGGAGAGACCCAGTACTTC.

This chain connects TRBV7-6 to TRBJ2-7; D possibly uses TRBD1 or TRBD2 (5 bases each). The germline CDR1 and CDR2 sequences are SGHVS and FNYEAQ. The V end was cut by 5 bases, the J end by 2 bases, with 16 bases between. The CDR3 is 15 residues long. The CDR3 DNA sequence: TGTGCCAGCAGCCGAGGCCGAGGGGTAACCTACGAGCAGTACTTC. Its translation is CASSRGRGVTYEQYF.

This chain joins TRBV4-1 and TRBJ2-1, with 7 bases fitting TRBD2. Unmatched junction bases numbered 8, after V lost 3 bases and J lost 0 bases. CDR1 and CDR2 (germline): MGHRA, YSYEKL. The CDR3 runs 17 residues. CDR3 nucleotides: TGCGCCAGCAGCCATCTGAGCGGGGAATACTCCTACAATGAGCAGTTCTTC. Translating it yields CASSHLSGEYSYNEQFF.

The V gene is TRBV2, the J gene TRBJ1-1; no clear D. V was cut by 6 bases and J by 2 bases, with 10 bases left in between. The germline V gene has CDR1 SNHLY and CDR2 FYNNEI. There are 13 residues in the CDR3. The CDR3 sequence: CASRFTANTEAFF. For the CDR3, the DNA is TGTGCCAGCAGATTCACAGCTAACACTGAAGCTTTCTTT.